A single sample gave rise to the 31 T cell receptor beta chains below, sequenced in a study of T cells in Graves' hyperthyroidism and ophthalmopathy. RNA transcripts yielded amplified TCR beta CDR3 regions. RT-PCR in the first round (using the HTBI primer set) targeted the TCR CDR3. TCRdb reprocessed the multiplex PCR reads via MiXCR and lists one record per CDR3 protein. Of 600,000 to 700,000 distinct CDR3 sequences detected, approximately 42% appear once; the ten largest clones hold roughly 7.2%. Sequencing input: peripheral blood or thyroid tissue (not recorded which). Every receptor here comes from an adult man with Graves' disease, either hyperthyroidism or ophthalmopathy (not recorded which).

This chain's CDR3 is CASSDLGKAEQYF. The CDR3 coding sequence is TGTGCCAGCAGTGACTTGGGTAAGGCTGAGCAGTACTTC. The chain employs TRBV25-1 and TRBJ2-7; D not resolved. There are 13 residues in the CDR3. V lost 3 bases and J lost 7, with 13 bases in between. Looked up from germline, CDR1 is MGHDK and CDR2 is SYGVNS.

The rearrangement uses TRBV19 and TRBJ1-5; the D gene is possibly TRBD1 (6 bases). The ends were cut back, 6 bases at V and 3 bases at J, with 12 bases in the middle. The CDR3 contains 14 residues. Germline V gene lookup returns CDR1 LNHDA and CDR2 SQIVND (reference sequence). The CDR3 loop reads CASRTDSYNQPQHF. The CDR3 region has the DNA TGTGCCAGTAGGACGGACAGCTACAATCAGCCCCAGCATTTT.

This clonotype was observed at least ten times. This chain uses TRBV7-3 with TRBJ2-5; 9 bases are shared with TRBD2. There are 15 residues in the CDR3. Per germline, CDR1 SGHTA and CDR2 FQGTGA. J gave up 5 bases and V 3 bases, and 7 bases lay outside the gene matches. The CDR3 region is CASSFGTSWLETQYF. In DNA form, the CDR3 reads TGTGCCAGCAGCTTTGGGACTAGCTGGTTGGAGACCCAGTACTTC. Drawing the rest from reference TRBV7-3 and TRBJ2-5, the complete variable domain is GAGVSQTPSNKVTEKGKYVELRCDPISGHTALYWYRQSLGQGPEFLIYFQGTGAADDSGLPNDRFFAVRPEGSVSTLKIQRTERGDSAVYLCASSFGTSWLETQYFGPGTRLLVL.

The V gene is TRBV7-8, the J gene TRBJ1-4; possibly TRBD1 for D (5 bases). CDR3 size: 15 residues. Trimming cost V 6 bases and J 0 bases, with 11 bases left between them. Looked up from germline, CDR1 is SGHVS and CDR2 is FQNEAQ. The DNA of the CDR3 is TGTGCCAGCAGGAATACAGGCGCAACTAATGAAAAACTGTTTTTT. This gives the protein CASRNTGATNEKLFF. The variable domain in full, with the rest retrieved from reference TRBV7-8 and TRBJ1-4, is GAGVSQSPRYKVAKRGQDVALRCDPISGHVSLFWYQQALGQGPEFLTYFQNEAQLDKSGLPSDRFFAERPEGSVSTLKIQRTQQEDSAVYLCASRNTGATNEKLFFGSGTQLSVL.

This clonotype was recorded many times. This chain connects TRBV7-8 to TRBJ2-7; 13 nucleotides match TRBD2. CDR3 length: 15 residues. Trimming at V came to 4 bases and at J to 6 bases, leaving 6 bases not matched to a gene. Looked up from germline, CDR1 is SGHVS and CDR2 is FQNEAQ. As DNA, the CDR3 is TGTGCCAGCAGCTCATCGGGACTAGCGGGATTCGAGCAGTACTTC. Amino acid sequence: CASSSSGLAGFEQYF.

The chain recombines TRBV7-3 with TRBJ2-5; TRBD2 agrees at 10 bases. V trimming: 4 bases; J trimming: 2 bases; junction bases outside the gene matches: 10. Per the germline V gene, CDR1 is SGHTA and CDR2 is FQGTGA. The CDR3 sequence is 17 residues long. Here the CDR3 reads CASSSGVGLARQETQYF. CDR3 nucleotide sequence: TGTGCCAGCAGCTCCGGGGTGGGACTAGCGCGGCAAGAGACCCAGTACTTC.

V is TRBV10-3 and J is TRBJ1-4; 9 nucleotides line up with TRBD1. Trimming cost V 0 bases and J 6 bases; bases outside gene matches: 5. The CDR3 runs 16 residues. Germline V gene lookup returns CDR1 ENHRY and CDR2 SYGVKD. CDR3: CAISESTRDRDEKLFF. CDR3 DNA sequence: TGTGCCATCAGTGAGTCGACCAGGGACAGGGATGAAAAACTGTTTTTT.

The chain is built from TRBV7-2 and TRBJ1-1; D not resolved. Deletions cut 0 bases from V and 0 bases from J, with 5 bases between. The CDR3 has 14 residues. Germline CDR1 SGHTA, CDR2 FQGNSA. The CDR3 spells CASSLAAMNTEAFF. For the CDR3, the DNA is TGTGCCAGCAGCTTAGCCGCCATGAACACTGAAGCTTTCTTT.

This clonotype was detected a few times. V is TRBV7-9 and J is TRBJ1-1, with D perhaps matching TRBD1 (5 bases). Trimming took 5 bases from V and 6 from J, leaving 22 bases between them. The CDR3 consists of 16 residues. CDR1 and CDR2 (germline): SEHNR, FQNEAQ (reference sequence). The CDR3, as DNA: TGTGCCAGCAGCGGATGGTCCGACAGAAATAAACCTGAAGCTTTCTTT. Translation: CASSGWSDRNKPEAFF.

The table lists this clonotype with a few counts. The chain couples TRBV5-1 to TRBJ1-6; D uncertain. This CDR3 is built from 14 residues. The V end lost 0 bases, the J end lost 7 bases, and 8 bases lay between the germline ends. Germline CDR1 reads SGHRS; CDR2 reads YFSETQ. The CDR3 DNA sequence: TGCGCCAGCAGCTTGGAAGAGAGAAATTCACCCCTCCACTTT. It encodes CASSLEERNSPLHF.

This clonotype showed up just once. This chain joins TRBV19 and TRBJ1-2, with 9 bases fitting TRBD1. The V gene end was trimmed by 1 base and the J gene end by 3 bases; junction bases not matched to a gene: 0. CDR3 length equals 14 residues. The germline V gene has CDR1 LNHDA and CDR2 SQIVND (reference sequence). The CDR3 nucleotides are TGTGCCAGTAGTATAGGACAGGGGGACTATGGCTACACCTTC. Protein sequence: CASSIGQGDYGYTF. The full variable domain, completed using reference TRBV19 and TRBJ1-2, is DGGITQSPKYLFRKEGQNVTLSCEQNLNHDAMYWYRQDPGQGLRLIYYSQIVNDFQKGDIAEGYSVSREKKESFPLTVTSAQKNPTAFYLCASSIGQGDYGYTFGSGTRLTVV.

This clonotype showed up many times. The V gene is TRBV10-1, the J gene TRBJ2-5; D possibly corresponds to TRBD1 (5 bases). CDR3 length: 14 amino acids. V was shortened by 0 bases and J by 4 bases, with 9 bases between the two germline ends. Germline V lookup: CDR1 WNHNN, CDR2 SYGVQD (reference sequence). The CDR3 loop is CASSESPGRETQYF. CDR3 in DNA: TGCGCCAGCAGTGAGTCGCCAGGGCGAGAGACCCAGTACTTC.

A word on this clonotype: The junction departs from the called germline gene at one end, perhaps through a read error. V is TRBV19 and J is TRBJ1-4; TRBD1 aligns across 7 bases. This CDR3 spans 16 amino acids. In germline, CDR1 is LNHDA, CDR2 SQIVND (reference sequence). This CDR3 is CASSEPTRGFGEKLLF. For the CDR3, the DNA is TGTGCCAGCTCCGAACCCACCAGGGGGTTTGGCGAAAAACTGCTTTTT.

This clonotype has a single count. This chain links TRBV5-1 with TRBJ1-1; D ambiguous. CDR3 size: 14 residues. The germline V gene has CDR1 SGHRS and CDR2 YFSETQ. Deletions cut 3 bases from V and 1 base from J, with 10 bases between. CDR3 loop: CASSSTLRNTEAFF. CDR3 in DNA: TGCGCCAGCAGCTCGACTTTGAGGAACACTGAAGCTTTCTTT.

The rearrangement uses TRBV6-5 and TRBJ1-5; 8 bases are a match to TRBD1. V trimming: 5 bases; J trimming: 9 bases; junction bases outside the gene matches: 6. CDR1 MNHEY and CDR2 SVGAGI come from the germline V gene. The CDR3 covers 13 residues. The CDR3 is CASSEGTGWPQHF. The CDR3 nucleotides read TGTGCCAGCAGTGAAGGGACAGGTTGGCCCCAGCATTTT.

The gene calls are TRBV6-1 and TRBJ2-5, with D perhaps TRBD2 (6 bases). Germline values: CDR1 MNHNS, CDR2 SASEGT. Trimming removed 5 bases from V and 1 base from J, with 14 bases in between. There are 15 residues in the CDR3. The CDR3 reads CASSTVRGGQETQYF. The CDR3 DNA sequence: TGTGCCAGCAGTACCGTCCGGGGAGGCCAAGAGACCCAGTACTTC.

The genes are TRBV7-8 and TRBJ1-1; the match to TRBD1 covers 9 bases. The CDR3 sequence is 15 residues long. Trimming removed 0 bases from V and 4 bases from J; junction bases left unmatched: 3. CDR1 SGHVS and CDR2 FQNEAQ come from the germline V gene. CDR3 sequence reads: CASSLAGTGTTEAFF. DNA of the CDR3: TGTGCCAGCAGCTTAGCCGGGACAGGGACCACTGAAGCTTTCTTT.

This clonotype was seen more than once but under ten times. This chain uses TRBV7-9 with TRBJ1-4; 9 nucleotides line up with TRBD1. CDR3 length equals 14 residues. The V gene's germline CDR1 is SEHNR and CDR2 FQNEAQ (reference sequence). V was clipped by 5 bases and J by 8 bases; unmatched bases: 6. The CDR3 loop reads CASSPGQGYEKLFF. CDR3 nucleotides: TGTGCCAGCAGCCCCGGACAGGGGTACGAAAAACTGTTTTTT.

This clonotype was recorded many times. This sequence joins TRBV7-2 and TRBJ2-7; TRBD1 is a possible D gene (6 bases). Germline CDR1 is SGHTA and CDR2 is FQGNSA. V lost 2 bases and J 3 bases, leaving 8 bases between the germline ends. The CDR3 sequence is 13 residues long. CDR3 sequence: CASSLPQGYEQYF. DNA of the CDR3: TGTGCCAGCAGCTTACCACAGGGCTACGAGCAGTACTTC.

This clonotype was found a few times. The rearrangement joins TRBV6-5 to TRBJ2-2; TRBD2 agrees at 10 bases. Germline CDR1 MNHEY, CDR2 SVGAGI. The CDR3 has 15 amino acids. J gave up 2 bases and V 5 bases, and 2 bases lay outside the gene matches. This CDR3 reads CASSTSGDNTGELFF. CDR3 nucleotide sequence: TGTGCCAGCAGTACTAGCGGGGACAACACCGGGGAGCTGTTTTTT.

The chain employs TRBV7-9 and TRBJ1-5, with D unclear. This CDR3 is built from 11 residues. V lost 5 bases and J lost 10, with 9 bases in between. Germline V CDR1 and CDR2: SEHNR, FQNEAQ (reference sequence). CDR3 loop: CASSAPGPQHF. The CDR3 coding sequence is TGTGCCAGCAGCGCCCCGGGACCCCAGCATTTT. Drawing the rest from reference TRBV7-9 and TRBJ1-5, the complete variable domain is DTGVSQNPRHKITKRGQNVTFRCDPISEHNRLYWYRQTLGQGPEFLTYFQNEAQLEKSRLLSDRFSAERPKGSFSTLEIQRTEQGDSAMYLCASSAPGPQHFGDGTRLSIL.

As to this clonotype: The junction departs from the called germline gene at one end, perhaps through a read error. For the CDR3, the DNA is TGTGCCAGCCGAGGGGGTGACTATGACTACACCTTC. Protein: CASRGGDYDYTF. The chain is built from TRBV2 and TRBJ1-2, with a possible D match to TRBD1 (6 bases). The V gene's germline CDR1 is SNHLY and CDR2 FYNNEI. CDR3 size: 12 residues.

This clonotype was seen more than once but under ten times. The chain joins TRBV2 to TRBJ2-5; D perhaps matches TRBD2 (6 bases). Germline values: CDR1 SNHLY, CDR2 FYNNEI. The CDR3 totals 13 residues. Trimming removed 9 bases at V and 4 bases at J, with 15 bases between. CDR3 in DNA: TGTGCCAGTACTCGGGACTTAGGAGAGACCCAGTACTTC. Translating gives CASTRDLGETQYF.

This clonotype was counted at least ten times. CDR3 bases: TGTGCCAGCAGTGACCCTAACGTGGGCATCCAAGCTTTCTTT. Protein sequence: CASSDPNVGIQAFF. This sequence joins TRBV25-1 and TRBJ1-1; D is uncertain. Trimming cost V 3 bases and J 9 bases, with 17 bases left between them. The CDR3 has 14 amino acids. CDR1 is MGHDK, CDR2 SYGVNS, per germline. Full variable domain (missing parts from reference TRBV25-1 and TRBJ1-1): EADIYQTPRYLVIGTGKKITLECSQTMGHDKMYWYQQDPGMELHLIHYSYGVNSTEKGDLSSESTVSRIRTEHFPLTLESARPSHTSQYLCASSDPNVGIQAFFGQGTRLTVV.

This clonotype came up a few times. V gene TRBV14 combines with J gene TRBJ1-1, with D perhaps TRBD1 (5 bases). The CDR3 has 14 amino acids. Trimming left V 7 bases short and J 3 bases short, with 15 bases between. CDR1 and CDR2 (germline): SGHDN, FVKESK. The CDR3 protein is CASKYDLGDTEAFF. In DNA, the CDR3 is TGTGCCAGCAAGTACGACCTGGGGGACACTGAAGCTTTCTTT.

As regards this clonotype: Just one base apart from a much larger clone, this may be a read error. The CDR3 region is CSVDNVNTEAFF. In DNA form, the CDR3 reads TGCAGCGTGGACAACGTGAACACTGAAGCTTTCTTT. The chain has TRBV29-1 and TRBJ1-1, with TRBD1 as a possible D gene (5 bases). Germline CDR1 reads SQVTM; CDR2 reads ANQGSEA. This CDR3 comprises 12 residues. Deletions cut 6 bases from V and 0 bases from J, with 8 bases between.

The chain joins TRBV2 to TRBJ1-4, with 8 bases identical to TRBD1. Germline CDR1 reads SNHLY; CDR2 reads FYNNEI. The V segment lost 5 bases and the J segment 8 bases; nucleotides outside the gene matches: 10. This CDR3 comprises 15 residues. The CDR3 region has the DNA TGTGCCAGCAGTTGGACATCCGGGACAGGAGAAAAACTGTTTTTT. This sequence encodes CASSWTSGTGEKLFF. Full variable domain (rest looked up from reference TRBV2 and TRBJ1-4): EPEVTQTPSHQVTQMGQEVILRCVPISNHLYFYWYRQILGQKVEFLVSFYNNEISEKSEIFDDQFSVERPDGSNFTLKIRSTKLEDSAMYFCASSWTSGTGEKLFFGSGTQLSVL.

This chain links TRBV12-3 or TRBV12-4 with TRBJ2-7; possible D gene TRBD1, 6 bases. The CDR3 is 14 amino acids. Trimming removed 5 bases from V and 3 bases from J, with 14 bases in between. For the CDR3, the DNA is TGTGCCAGCAGTCATAACAGGGCCCTCTACGAGCAGTACTTC. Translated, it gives CASSHNRALYEQYF.

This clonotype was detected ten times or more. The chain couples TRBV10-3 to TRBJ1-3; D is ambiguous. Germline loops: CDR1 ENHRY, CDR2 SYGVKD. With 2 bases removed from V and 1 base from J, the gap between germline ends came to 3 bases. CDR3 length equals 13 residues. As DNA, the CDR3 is TGTGCCATCAGTGAGGAATCTGGAAACACCATATATTTT. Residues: CAISEESGNTIYF.

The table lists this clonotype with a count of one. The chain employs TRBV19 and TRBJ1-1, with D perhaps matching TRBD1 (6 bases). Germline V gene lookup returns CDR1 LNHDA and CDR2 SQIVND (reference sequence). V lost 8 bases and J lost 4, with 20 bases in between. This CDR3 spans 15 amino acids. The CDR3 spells CASGSSHRASTEAFF. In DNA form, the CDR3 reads TGTGCCAGTGGTAGTTCTCACAGGGCAAGCACTGAAGCTTTCTTT.

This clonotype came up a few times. The CDR3 nucleotides are TGTGCCAGCAGTCTAGGACAGGGAGAAAATTCACCCCTCCACTTT. The encoded protein is CASSLGQGENSPLHF. This chain uses TRBV13 with TRBJ1-6; 8 nucleotides align to TRBD1. Germline V gives CDR1 PRHDT, CDR2 FYEKMQ (reference sequence). This CDR3 has 15 amino acids. V dropped 6 bases and J dropped 7; count of bases not matched to a gene: 8. Using reference TRBV13 and TRBJ1-6 for the parts outside the CDR3, the full variable domain is AAGVIQSPRHLIKEKRETATLKCYPIPRHDTVYWYQQGPGQDPQFLISFYEKMQSDKGSIPDRFSAQQFSDYHSELNMSSLELGDSALYFCASSLGQGENSPLHFGNGTRLTVT.